The clone carrying this T cell receptor beta chain showed up just a few times. The entry originates in a study of radiotherapy plus CTLA-4 blockade in lung cancer. Clones were read by immunoSEQ multiplex PCR, and TCRdb kept only the in-frame ones, dropping some. This table has 9,500 to 15,000 clones, 84% appearing once. The V and J ends lost 5 bases and 4 bases respectively, with 21 bases between them. Looked up from germline, CDR1 is SEHNR and CDR2 is FQNEAQ (reference sequence). CDR3 size: 17 residues. The clonotype was recovered from a human donor with non-small cell lung cancer that progressed on radiotherapy plus ipilimumab. The V gene is TRBV7-9, the J gene TRBJ1-3; no reliable D call. The sequenced sample was peripheral blood, obtained from a patient treated with radiotherapy plus ipilimumab. DNA for the CDR3: TGTGCCAGCAGCCTCTCTTTCCGAGGGAGGTCCGGAAACACCATATATTTT. Its translation is CASSLSFRGRSGNTIYF.